These 27 T cell receptor beta chains were all obtained from the same sample, sequenced in a study of T-cell memory formation after mild COVID-19. TCRdb processed the 5' RACE reads anew with MiXCR; each CDR3 protein has one entry. The sample comprises about 390,000 distinct CDR3 sequences, about 17% of which are singletons, and 20% to 25% rests with the top ten. The sequencing sample was made of PBMCs or a T cell subset sorted from them (not recorded which). The receptors here all came from a man younger than 35 who had mild COVID-19 (a few samples of this study predate the infection). Cell type and time point are not known.

This rearrangement joins TRBV12-3 or TRBV12-4 to TRBJ1-1; 9 nucleotides line up with TRBD1. Trimming at V came to 5 bases and at J to 4 bases, leaving 8 bases not matched to a gene. The CDR3 has 15 residues. The chain's CDR3 is CASSRTGTGLTEAFF. Here the CDR3 DNA reads TGTGCCAGCAGTCGTACCGGGACAGGGCTCACTGAAGCTTTCTTT.

This clonotype was recorded a few times. This chain links TRBV7-2 with TRBJ1-5; no firm D call. V was shortened by 3 bases and J by 10 bases, with 10 bases between the two germline ends. Per germline, CDR1 SGHTA and CDR2 FQGNSA. This CDR3 has 12 amino acids. The CDR3 sequence: CASSFYGNPQHF. The CDR3 nucleotides are TGTGCCAGCAGCTTCTACGGGAACCCCCAGCATTTT.

The chain links TRBV7-2 to TRBJ2-3, with TRBD1 identical over 7 bases. Looked up from germline, CDR1 is SGHTA and CDR2 is FQGNSA. The junction had 2 bases not matched to a gene; V was cut back by 3 bases and J by 5 bases. CDR3 length: 13 residues. CDR3: CASSFYRGDTQYF. CDR3 in DNA: TGTGCCAGCAGCTTCTACAGGGGAGATACGCAGTATTTT.

This clonotype was recorded many times. The rearrangement links TRBV12-3 or TRBV12-4 to TRBJ2-7, with D tentatively TRBD2 (6 bases). V was shortened by 1 base and J by 6 bases, with 10 bases between the two germline ends. There are 13 residues in the CDR3. The CDR3 DNA sequence: TGTGCCAGCAGTTTAGGCGCCGGGGGCGAGCAGTACGTC. Translation gives CASSLGAGGEQYV.

The gene calls are TRBV5-6 and TRBJ2-5; D gene uncertain. The CDR3 sequence is 11 residues long. Trimming removed 1 base at V and 6 bases at J, with 4 bases between. CDR1 is SGHDT, CDR2 YYEEEE, per germline. The CDR3 reads CASSLRQTQYF. CDR3 nucleotides: TGTGCCAGCAGCTTGCGGCAGACCCAGTACTTC.

This clonotype appeared a few times. The chain is built from TRBV5-1 and TRBJ2-2, with TRBD2 as a possible D gene (6 bases). Germline V gene sequence: CDR1 SGHRS, CDR2 YFSETQ. This CDR3 contains 13 residues. V was shortened by 7 bases and J by 9 bases, with 16 bases between the two germline ends. The chain's CDR3 is CASAPGDGRELFF. Here the CDR3 DNA reads TGCGCCAGCGCCCCGGGGGATGGCCGGGAGCTGTTTTTT.

Many counts were recorded for this clonotype. The V call is TRBV9, the J call TRBJ2-5, with 9 bases aligning to TRBD1. Per germline, CDR1 SGDLS and CDR2 YYNGEE. V lost 3 bases and J lost 2; bases outside the gene matches: 5. The CDR3 consists of 15 residues. CDR3 bases: TGTGCCAGCAGCGAGGGACAGGGAATACAAGAGACCCAGTACTTC. It translates to CASSEGQGIQETQYF.

This clonotype has more than one count but fewer than ten. The V and J genes are TRBV20-1 and TRBJ2-7; 16 bases line up with TRBD2. In germline, CDR1 is DFQATT, CDR2 SNEGSKA (reference sequence). The ends lost 3 bases at V and 4 bases at J; junction bases unmatched: 6. The CDR3 consists of 16 residues. The DNA of the CDR3 is TGCAGTGCTAGGGGACTAGCGGGGGGGCTAAGATACGAGCAGTACTTC. It is translated as CSARGLAGGLRYEQYF.

V and J are TRBV5-1 and TRBJ2-7; possible D gene TRBD1, 6 bases. The CDR3 consists of 15 residues. The V gene lost 0 bases and the J gene lost 3 bases, with 13 bases spanning the gap. In germline, CDR1 is SGHRS, CDR2 YFSETQ. The CDR3 region is CASSLVGHEHYEQYF. The CDR3 bases are TGCGCCAGCAGCTTGGTGGGACATGAACACTACGAGCAGTACTTC.

The chain combines TRBV11-3 with TRBJ2-1; D might be TRBD2 (6 bases). The length of the CDR3 is 15 residues. The V gene lost 1 base and the J gene lost 8 bases, with 15 bases spanning the gap. CDR1 is SGHNT and CDR2 is YENEEA in the germline V gene. The CDR3 coding sequence is TGTGCCAGCAGCTTAGGCGGGGTGGGTTTCGATGAGCAGTTCTTC. It codes for CASSLGGVGFDEQFF.

CDR3: CASTRLQGESDGYTF. DNA for the CDR3: TGTGCCAGCACCAGACTACAGGGTGAATCTGATGGCTACACCTTC. This sequence joins TRBV7-2 and TRBJ1-2; D is perhaps TRBD1 (6 bases). Trimming stripped 7 bases from V and 6 bases from J, with 21 bases between. The CDR3 is 15 amino acids. Per the germline V gene, CDR1 is SGHTA and CDR2 is FQGNSA.

The rearrangement uses TRBV23-1 and TRBJ2-7; D not certain. TRBV23-1 is known as an ORF, though its function is uncertain. Trimming took off 4 bases at V and 4 bases at J, with 11 bases between the two ends. The CDR3 consists of 13 residues. The CDR3, as DNA: TGCGCCAGCAGTCTCCTCTGGTTATACGAGCAGTACGTC. Its translation: CASSLLWLYEQYV.

There are many counts of this clonotype. The chain carries TRBV2 and TRBJ2-1, with 8 bases lining up with TRBD2. The CDR3 totals 14 residues. The V and J ends lost 8 bases and 4 bases, in that order; junction bases with no gene match: 7. In germline, CDR1 is SNHLY, CDR2 FYNNEI. The CDR3 region is CASSRRGVYNEQFF. The CDR3 nucleotides read TGTGCCAGCTCCCGGCGGGGGGTTTACAATGAGCAGTTCTTC.

The gene calls are TRBV24-1 and TRBJ1-1, with 8 positions matching TRBD1. Trimming cost V 7 bases and J 4 bases; bases outside gene matches: 10. From germline, CDR1 is KGHDR and CDR2 SFDVKD. This CDR3 contains 15 residues. The CDR3, as DNA: TGTGCCACCAGCCGGACAGGGAATATTTGCACTGAAGCTTTCTTT. Amino acids: CATSRTGNICTEAFF.

The table lists this clonotype with a few counts. The V call is TRBV5-1, the J call TRBJ2-3; 8 bases fit TRBD2. Trimming at V came to 5 bases and at J to 6 bases, leaving 8 bases not matched to a gene. The CDR3 consists of 14 residues. Germline V gives CDR1 SGHRS, CDR2 YFSETQ. The CDR3 coding sequence is TGCGCCAGCAGGGGAGTAGCGGGGAAGGATACGCAGTATTTT. This sequence encodes CASRGVAGKDTQYF.

The V gene is TRBV6-1, the J gene TRBJ1-1, with D perhaps TRBD1 (5 bases). Germline CDR1 MNHNS, CDR2 SASEGT. This CDR3 contains 14 residues. Trimming left V 2 bases short and J 4 bases short, with 11 bases between. CDR3 DNA: TGTGCCAGCAGTGAATTGGTCAGGGCCACTGAAGCTTTCTTT. It specifies CASSELVRATEAFF.

In its sample, this clonotype was seen a few times. J is TRBJ1-5 and V is TRBV7-2; D not resolved. Trimming took 1 base from V and 7 from J, leaving 14 bases between them. CDR1 is SGHTA and CDR2 is FQGNSA in the germline V gene. This CDR3 is built from 15 residues. Written as DNA, the CDR3 is TGTGCCAGCAGCTTAGTTCTGGGGTTGGGGCAGCCCCAGCATTTT. As protein: CASSLVLGLGQPQHF.

In this sample, this clonotype turned up a few times. Mismatch with germline at one junction end may stem from a read error. The genes are TRBV7-9 and TRBJ2-5; 7 bases fit TRBD2. Germline CDR1 and CDR2: SEHNR and FQNEAQ (reference sequence). This CDR3 comprises 11 residues. This CDR3 is CASSSGEGDVF. CDR3 sequence (DNA): TGTGCCAGCAGCAGCGGGGAGGGCGATGTCTTC.

The chain joins TRBV4-1 to TRBJ2-3; D is possibly TRBD1 (5 bases). The germline V and J ends were trimmed by 4 bases and 0 bases, with 17 bases remaining between them. The CDR3 totals 17 residues. Germline V gene lookup returns CDR1 MGHRA and CDR2 YSYEKL. CDR3 protein: CASSRGRDGTSTDTQYF. Written as DNA, the CDR3 is TGCGCCAGCAGCCGGGGCCGCGATGGAACTAGCACAGATACGCAGTATTTT.

The chain is built from TRBV3-1 and TRBJ1-5; tentative D call: TRBD1 (6 bases). The length of the CDR3 is 14 residues. Germline V gene lookup returns CDR1 LGHDT and CDR2 YNNKEL (reference sequence). Trimming took off 3 bases at V and 7 bases at J, with 13 bases between the two ends. The CDR3 DNA reads as TGTGCCAGCAGCCAGCGGGGGGCGCAGCAGCCCCAGCATTTT. Translated, it gives CASSQRGAQQPQHF.

In this sample, this clonotype turned up many times. The chain couples TRBV12-3 or TRBV12-4 to TRBJ1-3, with D unresolved. The ends were cut back, 8 bases at V and 0 bases at J, with 11 bases in the middle. There are 14 residues in the CDR3. The chain's CDR3 is CASLDGSSGNTIYF. The CDR3 coding sequence is TGTGCCAGCTTGGACGGGAGCTCTGGAAACACCATATATTTT.

V and J are TRBV3-1 and TRBJ1-5, with no clear D. CDR3 length: 12 amino acids. V shed 5 bases and J shed 5 bases, with 7 bases lying between them. Germline lookup yields CDR1 LGHDT and CDR2 YNNKEL (reference sequence). This CDR3 is CASSMLDQPQHF. Here the CDR3 DNA reads TGTGCCAGCAGCATGCTTGATCAGCCCCAGCATTTT.

The chain joins TRBV11-2 to TRBJ2-7, with 8 bases lining up with TRBD1. The V gene's germline CDR1 is SGHAT and CDR2 FQNNGV. V lost 1 base to trimming and J lost 3 bases; unmatched junction nucleotides: 8. There are 16 residues in the CDR3. Written as DNA, the CDR3 is TGTGCCAGCAGCTTAGTAGGACAGGGTGCAGTCTACGAGCAGTACTTC. The encoded protein is CASSLVGQGAVYEQYF.

Only a few counts were recorded for this clonotype. V usage is TRBV20-1 and J usage is TRBJ2-5, with TRBD2 matching 7 bases. Germline loops: CDR1 DFQATT, CDR2 SNEGSKA (reference sequence). Trimming cost V 7 bases and J 4 bases; bases outside gene matches: 6. The CDR3 has 12 residues. This CDR3 reads CSVGEGTETQYF. The DNA of the CDR3 is TGCAGTGTAGGGGAGGGAACAGAGACCCAGTACTTC.

The chain is built from TRBV7-9 and TRBJ2-4; TRBD1 aligns across 7 bases. V trimming: 5 bases; J trimming: 6 bases; junction bases outside the gene matches: 7. Germline V gives CDR1 SEHNR, CDR2 FQNEAQ (reference sequence). The CDR3 is made up of 14 amino acids. CDR3 amino acids: CASSPDRVGNIQYF. In nucleotides, the CDR3 is TGTGCCAGCAGCCCAGACAGGGTCGGAAACATTCAGTACTTC.

This clonotype was recorded a few times. The J gene is TRBJ2-7, the V gene TRBV28; TRBD1 aligns across 8 bases. The CDR3 totals 15 residues. V was pared by 4 bases and J by 4 bases, with 9 bases of the junction left unmatched. CDR1 and CDR2 (germline): MDHEN, SYDVKM. CDR3 bases: TGTGCCAGCAGTTCGGACAGGGTCGGGACATACGAGCAGTACGTC. The encoded protein is CASSSDRVGTYEQYV.

The CDR3 DNA reads TGCAAGCCGGGACAGGGAGTCATGAACACTGAAGCTTTCTTT. Its protein is CKPGQGVMNTEAFF. This rearrangement joins TRBV20-1 to TRBJ1-1, with 9 bases lining up with TRBD1. This CDR3 has 14 residues. CDR1 is DFQATT and CDR2 is SNEGSKA in the germline V gene (reference sequence).